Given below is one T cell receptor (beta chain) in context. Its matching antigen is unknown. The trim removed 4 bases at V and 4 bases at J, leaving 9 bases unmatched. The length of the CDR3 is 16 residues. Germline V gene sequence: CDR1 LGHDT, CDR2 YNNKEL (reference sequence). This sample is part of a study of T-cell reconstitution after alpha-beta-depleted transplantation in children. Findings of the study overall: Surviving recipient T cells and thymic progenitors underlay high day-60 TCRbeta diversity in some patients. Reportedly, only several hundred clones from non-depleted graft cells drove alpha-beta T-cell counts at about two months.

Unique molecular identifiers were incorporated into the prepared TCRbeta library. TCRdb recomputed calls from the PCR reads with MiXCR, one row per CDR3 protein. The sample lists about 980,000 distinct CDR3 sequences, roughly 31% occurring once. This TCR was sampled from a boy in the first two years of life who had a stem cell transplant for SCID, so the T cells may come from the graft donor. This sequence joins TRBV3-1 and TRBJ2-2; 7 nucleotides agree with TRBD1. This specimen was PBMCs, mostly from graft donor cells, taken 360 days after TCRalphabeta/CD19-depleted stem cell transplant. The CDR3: CASSPQTGRITGELFF. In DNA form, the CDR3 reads TGTGCCAGCAGCCCCCAGACAGGGCGGATCACCGGGGAGCTGTTTTTT.